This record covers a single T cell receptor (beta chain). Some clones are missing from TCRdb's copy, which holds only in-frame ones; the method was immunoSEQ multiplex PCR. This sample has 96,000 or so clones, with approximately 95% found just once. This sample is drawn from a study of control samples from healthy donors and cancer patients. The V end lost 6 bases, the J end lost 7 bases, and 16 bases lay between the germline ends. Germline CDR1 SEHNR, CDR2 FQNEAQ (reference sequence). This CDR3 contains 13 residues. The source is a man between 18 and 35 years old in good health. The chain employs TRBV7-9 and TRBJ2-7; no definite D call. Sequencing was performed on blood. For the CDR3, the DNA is TGTGCCAGCAGACCCCCGGGTCAGGTAGAGCAGTACTTC. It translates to CASRPPGQVEQYF.